This TCR beta chain was profiled in a study of cytomegalovirus exposure and HLA in healthy donors. V was pared by 0 bases and J by 0 bases, with 10 bases between. Looked up from germline, CDR1 is SGDLS and CDR2 is YYNGEE. This CDR3 has 16 residues. Concerning this clone: Its antigen is still unknown.

Study results and limitations: The study recorded 164 TCR beta chains that were cytomegalovirus-associated. The likely origin of a cluster of highly shared sequence variants was a sequencing artifact.

In the PCR, 60 Vbeta and 13 Jbeta primers were used. The table came from immunoSEQ multiplex PCR; TCRdb's copy has only in-frame clones and leaves some out. The data contain 150,000 to 180,000 clones, roughly 85% of them singletons. The receptor's source is a woman younger than 35 in good health and CMV-seronegative. The rearrangement joins TRBV9 to TRBJ1-3, with unresolved D. The sequenced sample was PBMCs. The CDR3 region has the DNA TGTGCCAGCAGCGTAGCTGGCGGAAACTCTGGAAACACCATATATTTT. It yields the protein CASSVAGGNSGNTIYF.